This T cell receptor beta chain was retrieved from a study of T cells in Graves' hyperthyroidism and ophthalmopathy (dated by TCRdb to between 2018 and 2021). Turning to the overall study: Peripheral blood was sampled at the time of initial diagnosis, prior to any treatment. TCR V-J signatures able to tell the groups apart were searched for in a discovery cohort of approximately 95 patients, of whom about 40 had Graves' ophthalmopathy and roughly 57 had stable Graves' hyperthyroidism. Whether ophthalmopathy could be predicted prospectively was tested in an independent validation cohort made up of under 20 hyperthyroidism patients plus 17 patients who later progressed to ophthalmopathy. The 100 or so discovery patients were divided at random into training and test sets in a 7:3 ratio. In addition, the study compared T-cell repertoires in thyroid tissue and in blood from six Graves' hyperthyroidism patients. After blood sampling, hyperthyroidism patients were treated with methimazole at a starting dose of 30 mg daily, and ophthalmopathy patients were treated with high-dose intravenous methylprednisolone. According to the paper, TCR Vbeta CDR3 sequencing was carried out on approximately 140 peripheral blood samples, which came from 40 to 45 ophthalmopathy, approximately 78 hyperthyroidism and roughly 17 progressor patients. General conclusions and limits of the study: During validation, the model predicted progression to ophthalmopathy a median of roughly six months ahead of onset, with more than 60% sensitivity and 72.22% specificity. No statistical method was used to set the sample size in advance, and investigators knew the group allocation. Most expanded thyroid clonotypes (frequency above 0.001) were also detected in blood, suggesting blood repertoires may reflect thyroid immune responses. A model built on a 13 V-J signature distinguished ophthalmopathy from stable hyperthyroidism, reaching around 87% sensitivity and 81.08% specificity in cross-validation and 80%/75% in testing.

Notes on this clonotype: The antigen this receptor binds is unknown. No base-level quality is on record; no much larger clone is a single base apart.

The TCR beta CDR3 regions were amplified from the RNA transcripts. A first-round RT-PCR of the TCR CDR3 used the HTBI primer set with the Qiagen OneStep RT-PCR kit. A second multiplex PCR round built the libraries, followed by size selection and purification. Paired-end sequencing of the libraries was performed with 100 bp reads on an Illumina HiSeq2000. Per the source publication's procedure: SOAPnuke was used to process the raw data, throwing out any read that contained adapters or uncalled bases, had a mean Phred below 15, or lacked an exact constant-primer or identifier match. High-quality paired reads were merged with COPE v1.2.5, and unique nucleotide sequences were defined as clonotypes. MiTCR v1.1 was used to align clonotypes to the IMGT TRBV, TRBD and TRBJ reference segments. The analysis included only V-J combinations with a frequency above 0.0001, which together covered about 99% of the repertoires. The TCS score was defined as F50 (clonal expansion) divided by E x V (chaos), with BLOSUM62-based TCRdist calculated between CDR3 peptides within each V-J. Welch's t-statistics and random forest reduced several hundred V-J features to 13, which were used in a naive Bayes classifier (R e1071). In TCRdb, the public reads were trimmed at Q25 with fastp and aligned with MiXCR, with productive beta chains retained. Records with the same CDR3 protein are collapsed into one entry carrying the most frequent genes and DNA. These V and J calls are TCRdb output, not the study's own analysis. The sample table shows about 560,000 distinct CDR3 sequences, and around 14% are seen once. The ten largest clones add up to around 7.5% of the sample.

Graves' hyperthyroidism was defined as stable when no progression to ophthalmopathy occurred over 18 months of follow-up. The hyperthyroidism patients were between 18 and 65 years old and newly diagnosed, with a disease duration of less than 2 months. The study excluded patients with uncontrolled infections, other autoimmune diseases, pregnancy or lactation. Clinical symptoms, serum thyroxine and TRAb, thyroid ultrasound, and orbital computed tomography formed the basis for the diagnoses. PBMCs were separated from over 9 ml of fresh peripheral blood using Ficoll-Paque density gradient centrifugation. Total RNA was extracted with Trizol reagent, and quality was checked on an Agilent 2100 Bioanalyzer. The CDR3 spans 17 residues, from the cysteine through the phenylalanine. Only CDR3 DNA is held: 51 bases, read in frame from base 1. Reading the germline V gene (reference sequence) gives CDR1 LNHDA and CDR2 SQIVND. The V end loses 6 bases and the J end loses 4 bases, and a stretch of 22 bases separates them.

This receptor was taken from a woman aged 30 to 39 with Graves' hyperthyroidism. The sample consisted of blood. In this chain, TRBV19 is recombined with TRBJ1-5, and perhaps TRBD1 as D gene, on 5 matching bases. CDR3 sequence: CASSPSRAGGANQPQHF. The nucleotides are TGTGCCAGTAGCCCATCTAGGGCGGGAGGGGCTAATCAGCCCCAGCATTTT. This CDR3, with the reference TRBV19 and TRBJ1-5 proteins standing in past its ends, gives the full variable domain DGGITQSPKYLFRKEGQNVTLSCEQNLNHDAMYWYRQDPGQGLRLIYYSQIVNDFQKGDIAEGYSVSREKKESFPLTVTSAQKNPTAFYLCASSPSRAGGANQPQHFGDGTRLSIL.